These 21 T cell receptor beta chains originate from one sample sequenced in a study of cytomegalovirus exposure and HLA in healthy donors. The PCR used 60 Vbeta and 13 Jbeta primers. Data came from immunoSEQ multiplex PCR; TCRdb stores just in-frame clones and leaves some out. The top ten clones hold approximately 2.9% of a sample with roughly 140,000 clones, approximately 78% of them seen once. Material: PBMCs. The origin of the receptors is a man aged 35 to 55 in good health and CMV-seropositive.

The V gene is TRBV19, the J gene TRBJ2-7; possible D gene TRBD1, 5 bases. CDR3 length equals 14 residues. Germline V gene lookup returns CDR1 LNHDA and CDR2 SQIVND (reference sequence). Trimming removed 4 bases from V and 1 base from J, with 11 bases in between. The CDR3 DNA reads TGTGCCAGTAGTAGACAGACAGCATCCTACGAGCAGTACTTC. Translated, it gives CASSRQTASYEQYF.

The chain joins TRBV28 to TRBJ1-1; possible D gene TRBD1, 6 bases. Germline lookup yields CDR1 MDHEN and CDR2 SYDVKM. The CDR3 has 12 amino acids. Trimming removed 6 bases from V and 5 bases from J, with 10 bases in between. CDR3 in amino acids: CASSLQGTEAFF. The CDR3 bases are TGTGCCAGCAGCCTTCAGGGGACTGAAGCTTTCTTT. The full variable domain, completed using reference TRBV28 and TRBJ1-1, is DVKVTQSSRYLVKRTGEKVFLECVQDMDHENMFWYRQDPGLGLRLIYFSYDVKMKEKGDIPEGYSVSREKKERFSLILESASTNQTSMYLCASSLQGTEAFFGQGTRLTVV.

The chain uses TRBV4-1 and TRBJ2-1, with TRBD1 identical over 8 bases. The CDR3 has 11 residues. Germline V lookup: CDR1 MGHRA, CDR2 YSYEKL. V lost 4 bases, J lost 12 bases, and 2 bases stayed unmatched. CDR3 residues: CASSRTGMQFF. In DNA, the CDR3 is TGCGCCAGCAGCCGGACAGGGATGCAGTTCTTC.

The gene calls are TRBV11-3 and TRBJ2-5; 15 positions agree with TRBD2. After removal of 4 bases from V and 5 bases from J, the junction contained 5 bases not matched to a gene. The V gene's germline CDR1 is SGHNT and CDR2 YENEEA. This CDR3 has 16 residues. Here the CDR3 reads CASSSGLAGGPETQYF. DNA of the CDR3: TGTGCCAGCAGCTCCGGACTAGCGGGAGGGCCGGAGACCCAGTACTTC.

The chain recombines TRBV5-4 with TRBJ1-2; 9 bases map to TRBD1. Unmatched junction bases numbered 3, after V lost 4 bases and J lost 2 bases. Germline CDR1 and CDR2: SGHNT and YYREEE (reference sequence). This CDR3 has 14 residues. The CDR3, as DNA: TGTGCCAGCAGCCCCGGGACAGGGAACTATGGCTACACCTTC. Translated, it gives CASSPGTGNYGYTF.

This chain joins TRBV30 and TRBJ2-1; 9 nucleotides agree with TRBD1. Germline trimming cut 1 base from V and 0 bases from J; bases unmatched to any gene: 10. Germline-derived CDR1 and CDR2 are GTSNPN and SVGIG (reference sequence). The CDR3 is made up of 18 amino acids. This CDR3 reads CAWSAVQGAFGSYNEQFF. In DNA, the CDR3 is TGTGCCTGGAGTGCGGTACAGGGGGCTTTTGGCTCCTACAATGAGCAGTTCTTC.

This rearrangement joins TRBV6-1 to TRBJ2-5, with 8 bases that match TRBD2. With the DNA end fitting TRBJ2-7 better, the J assignment may be wrong. Germline CDR1 MNHNS, CDR2 SASEGT. The CDR3 is 15 residues long. CDR3 loop: CASSQTGTSSYEQYF. As DNA, the CDR3 is TGTGCCAGTAGTCAAACGGGGACTAGCTCCTACGAGCAGTACTTC.

The rearrangement joins TRBV19 to TRBJ2-5, with 10 bases lining up with TRBD2. The J call may be mistaken, given a closer DNA end match to TRBJ2-7. CDR1 is LNHDA and CDR2 is SQIVND in the germline V gene (reference sequence). The CDR3 covers 14 residues. The CDR3, as DNA: TGTGCCAGTCAGAGGACTAGCGGCTCCTACGAGCAGTACTTC. Translation: CASQRTSGSYEQYF.

This chain uses TRBV28 with TRBJ1-1; a possible D gene is TRBD1 (6 bases). CDR3 length equals 12 residues. Trimming cost V 8 bases and J 0 bases, with 7 bases left between them. Germline V gives CDR1 MDHEN, CDR2 SYDVKM. DNA for the CDR3: TGTGCCAGCGGGGACATGAACACTGAAGCTTTCTTT. Translation gives CASGDMNTEAFF. The full variable domain, in which reference TRBV28 and TRBJ1-1 provide the parts outside the CDR3, is DVKVTQSSRYLVKRTGEKVFLECVQDMDHENMFWYRQDPGLGLRLIYFSYDVKMKEKGDIPEGYSVSREKKERFSLILESASTNQTSMYLCASGDMNTEAFFGQGTRLTVV.

The CDR3 here is CASSLTSSADTQYF. CDR3 coding DNA: TGCGCCAGCAGCTTGACTAGCTCGGCAGATACGCAGTATTTT. This chain links TRBV5-1 with TRBJ2-3, with D possibly being TRBD2 (6 bases). The CDR3 has 14 residues. The V end was cut by 1 base, the J end by 4 bases, with 10 bases between. In germline, CDR1 is SGHRS, CDR2 YFSETQ.

The chain combines TRBV5-1 with TRBJ2-2; D possibly corresponds to TRBD1 (6 bases). Between the trimmed V and J ends, which lost 4 bases and 6 bases, there was a span of 13 bases. Germline V gene data show CDR1 as SGHRS and CDR2 as YFSETQ. This CDR3 contains 14 residues. CDR3 DNA: TGCGCCAGCAGCGACAGGCCTCTCGCCGGGGAGCTGTTTTTT. As protein: CASSDRPLAGELFF.

The V and J genes are TRBV19 and TRBJ2-4; 8 bases map to TRBD1. The CDR3 sequence is 14 residues long. Germline trimming cut 7 bases from V and 8 bases from J; bases unmatched to any gene: 10. From germline, CDR1 is LNHDA and CDR2 SQIVND (reference sequence). The CDR3, as DNA: TGTGCCAGTACCCCAGGGGACAGGTGGGACATTCAGTACTTC. It codes for CASTPGDRWDIQYF.

This CDR3 reads CASRTTWNTEAFF. CDR3 in DNA: TGTGCCAGCAGGACGACTTGGAACACTGAAGCTTTCTTT. The V call is TRBV6-5, the J call TRBJ1-1; no reliable D call. The ends were cut back, 6 bases at V and 1 base at J, with 9 bases in the middle. The germline V gene has CDR1 MNHEY and CDR2 SVGAGI. The CDR3 is made up of 13 amino acids.

The genes are TRBV27 and TRBJ2-2; a possible D gene is TRBD2 (5 bases). The ends were cut back, 3 bases at V and 3 bases at J, with 8 bases in the middle. Germline loops: CDR1 MNHEY, CDR2 SMNVEV (reference sequence). CDR3 length equals 14 residues. This chain's CDR3 is CASSFYGDTGELFF. The CDR3 nucleotides are TGTGCCAGCAGTTTTTACGGGGACACCGGGGAGCTGTTTTTT.

The J gene is TRBJ2-7, the V gene TRBV6-5; 9 bases line up with TRBD1. CDR1 and CDR2 (germline): MNHEY, SVGAGI. The CDR3 is made up of 15 amino acids. After removal of 2 bases from V and 6 bases from J, the junction contained 8 bases not matched to a gene. CDR3 DNA: TGTGCCAGCAGTTACGCCTACGGGACAGGGTCCGAGCAGTACTTC. Its translation is CASSYAYGTGSEQYF.

Only a few counts were recorded for this clone. The chain uses TRBV20-1 and TRBJ2-1; D not certain. Trimming took 1 base from V and 8 from J, leaving 3 bases between them. The CDR3 has 10 amino acids. From germline, CDR1 is DFQATT and CDR2 SNEGSKA (reference sequence). CDR3 in DNA: TGCAGTGCTAGAGTCGATGAGCAGTTCTTC. Translation: CSARVDEQFF.

The CDR3 loop reads CASSLTTGYLTYGYTF. Here the CDR3 DNA reads TGCGCCAGCAGCTTGACGACAGGGTATCTTACCTATGGCTACACCTTC. J is TRBJ1-2 and V is TRBV5-1, with 7 bases aligning to TRBD1. The CDR3 totals 16 residues. Trimming took 1 base from V and 4 from J; bases not matched to a gene: 10. CDR1 SGHRS and CDR2 YFSETQ come from the germline V gene. Combining the CDR3 with reference TRBV5-1 and TRBJ1-2 gives the whole variable domain KAGVTQTPRYLIKTRGQQVTLSCSPISGHRSVSWYQQTPGQGLQFLFEYFSETQRNKGNFPGRFSGRQFSNSRSEMNVSTLELGDSALYLCASSLTTGYLTYGYTFGSGTRLTVV.

V gene TRBV10-2 combines with J gene TRBJ2-3, with a weak D call TRBD2 (6 bases). With 3 bases removed from V and 1 base from J, the gap between germline ends came to 8 bases. The CDR3 is 14 residues long. Germline V gene data show CDR1 as WSHSY and CDR2 as SAAADI. Here the CDR3 reads CASSEPSGTDTQYF. Written as DNA, the CDR3 is TGCGCCAGCAGTGAACCTAGCGGCACAGATACGCAGTATTTT.

This rearrangement joins TRBV27 to TRBJ1-2, with 9 bases lining up with TRBD1. The V and J ends lost 5 bases and 7 bases, in that order; junction bases with no gene match: 5. Germline CDR1 reads MNHEY; CDR2 reads SMNVEV (reference sequence). The CDR3 totals 13 residues. CDR3 loop: CASSNTGGVGYTF. Written as DNA, the CDR3 is TGTGCCAGCAGTAATACAGGGGGCGTTGGCTACACCTTC.

The CDR3 sequence is CASSLKGQSTEAFF. DNA of the CDR3: TGCGCCAGCAGCTTGAAGGGGCAAAGTACTGAAGCTTTCTTT. The V call is TRBV5-1, the J call TRBJ1-1; D may be TRBD1 (5 bases). V was trimmed by 1 base and J by 5 bases, leaving 12 bases between them. The germline V gene encodes CDR1 SGHRS and CDR2 YFSETQ. The CDR3 extends over 14 amino acids.

The CDR3 region is CASSPYRGSDDTEAFF. CDR3 sequence (DNA): TGTGCCAGCTCACCCTACAGGGGTTCAGATGACACTGAAGCTTTCTTT. The rearrangement uses TRBV18 and TRBJ1-1; 7 positions match TRBD1. The CDR3 covers 16 residues. Trimming at V came to 3 bases and at J to 3 bases, leaving 10 bases not matched to a gene. Germline V gene lookup returns CDR1 KGHSH and CDR2 LQKENI.